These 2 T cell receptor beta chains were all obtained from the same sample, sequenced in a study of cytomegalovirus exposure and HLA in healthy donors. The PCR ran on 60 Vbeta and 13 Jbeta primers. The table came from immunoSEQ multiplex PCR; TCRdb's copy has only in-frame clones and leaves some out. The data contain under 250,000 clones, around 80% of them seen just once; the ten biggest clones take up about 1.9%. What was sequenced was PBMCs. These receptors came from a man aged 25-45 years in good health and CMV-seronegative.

Here the CDR3 reads CSVEEGGRGMGEQYF. CDR3 sequence (DNA): TGCAGCGTTGAAGAAGGCGGCAGGGGGATGGGCGAGCAGTACTTC. The chain joins TRBV29-1 to TRBJ2-7; 7 bases are a match to TRBD1. The CDR3 covers 15 residues. V lost 0 bases to trimming and J lost 6 bases; unmatched junction nucleotides: 11. Per germline, CDR1 SQVTM and CDR2 ANQGSEA.

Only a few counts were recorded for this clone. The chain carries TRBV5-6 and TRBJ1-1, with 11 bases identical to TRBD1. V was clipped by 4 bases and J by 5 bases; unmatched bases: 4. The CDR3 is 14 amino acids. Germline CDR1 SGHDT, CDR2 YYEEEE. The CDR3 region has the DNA TGTGCCAGCAGCGTGGACAGGGGGCTTACTGAAGCTTTCTTT. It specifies CASSVDRGLTEAFF.